The 8 T cell receptor beta chains below come from one sample, sequenced in a study of blood T cell repertoires in COVID-19. The data were produced by immunoSEQ multiplex PCR, yet TCRdb's version contains in-frame clones alone and is incomplete. The table lists some 150,000 clones, roughly 82% of them singletons. Source material: peripheral blood. These receptor sequences come from a man aged 70-80 years with acute or convalescent COVID-19.

In DNA, the CDR3 is TGTGCCAGTAGTACCCGACAGGGGGAAACCGGGGAGCTGTTTTTT. Translating gives CASSTRQGETGELFF. The V gene is TRBV19, the J gene TRBJ2-2; TRBD1 aligns across 9 bases. CDR3 size: 15 residues. The ends lost 4 bases at V and 5 bases at J; junction bases unmatched: 5. Looked up from germline, CDR1 is LNHDA and CDR2 is SQIVND (reference sequence).

The V call is TRBV2, the J call TRBJ2-1, with a tentative D call TRBD1 (7 bases). Germline CDR1 is SNHLY and CDR2 is FYNNEI. V lost 7 bases and J 5 bases, leaving 18 bases between the germline ends. The length of the CDR3 is 15 residues. In DNA, the CDR3 is TGTGCCAGCACTGTCATGGCAGGGGGGAACAATGAGCAGTTCTTC. As protein: CASTVMAGGNNEQFF.

The V and J genes are TRBV4-1 and TRBJ2-4; D may be TRBD2 (6 bases). The CDR3 covers 15 residues. V lost 8 bases and J 3 bases, leaving 17 bases between the germline ends. The germline V gene encodes CDR1 MGHRA and CDR2 YSYEKL. This CDR3 reads CASWPPREVKNIQYF. CDR3 DNA sequence: TGCGCCAGCTGGCCCCCGAGGGAGGTCAAAAACATTCAGTACTTC.

The V gene is TRBV7-9, the J gene TRBJ2-2; D ambiguous. Germline-derived CDR1 and CDR2 are SEHNR and FQNEAQ (reference sequence). CDR3 length: 17 residues. The V end lost 1 base, the J end lost 4 bases, and 16 bases lay between the germline ends. CDR3 bases: TGTGCCAGCAGCTTAGTTGGCCCCCCTAGACCCACCGGGGAGCTGTTTTTT. Translating gives CASSLVGPPRPTGELFF.

V and J are TRBV5-6 and TRBJ1-5; D perhaps matches TRBD1 (5 bases). The ends were cut back, 0 bases at V and 5 bases at J, with 6 bases in the middle. Germline loops: CDR1 SGHDT, CDR2 YYEEEE. The CDR3 consists of 13 residues. Written as DNA, the CDR3 is TGTGCCAGCAGCTTGGCCAGGGATCAGCCCCAGCATTTT. This sequence encodes CASSLARDQPQHF.

On this clone itself: Other DNA sequences within the sample encode an identical CDR3. The chain employs TRBV6-5 and TRBJ2-5, with a weak D call TRBD1 (5 bases). V dropped 0 bases and J dropped 4 bases, with 9 bases sitting between them. Germline lookup yields CDR1 MNHEY and CDR2 SVGAGI. This CDR3 spans 14 amino acids. In DNA form, the CDR3 reads TGTGCCAGCAGTTACTCGAGGCAGGGAGAGACCCAGTACTTC. It encodes CASSYSRQGETQYF.

J is TRBJ2-5 and V is TRBV18, with a weak D call TRBD2 (6 bases). Germline V gives CDR1 KGHSH, CDR2 LQKENI. Trimming pared 6 bases from V and 5 bases from J, leaving 22 bases between. CDR3 length: 16 residues. This chain's CDR3 is CASSPRLAGGDETQYF. CDR3 bases: TGTGCCAGCTCCCCTCGATTAGCTGGAGGGGATGAGACCCAGTACTTC.

The chain uses TRBV28 and TRBJ1-2, with no clear D. The ends were cut back, 3 bases at V and 2 bases at J, with 19 bases in the middle. There are 17 residues in the CDR3. The germline gives CDR1 MDHEN, CDR2 SYDVKM. The CDR3 loop reads CASSFVAVGFSNYGYTF. In DNA form, the CDR3 reads TGTGCCAGCAGTTTCGTGGCGGTGGGTTTTTCGAACTATGGCTACACCTTC.